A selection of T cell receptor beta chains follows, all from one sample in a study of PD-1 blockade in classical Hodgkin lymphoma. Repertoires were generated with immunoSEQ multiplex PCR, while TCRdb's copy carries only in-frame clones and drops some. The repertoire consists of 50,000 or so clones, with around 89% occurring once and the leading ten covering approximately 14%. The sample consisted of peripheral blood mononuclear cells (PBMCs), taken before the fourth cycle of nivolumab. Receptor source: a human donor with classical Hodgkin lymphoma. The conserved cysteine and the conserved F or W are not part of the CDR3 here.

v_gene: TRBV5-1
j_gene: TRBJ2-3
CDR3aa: ASKGTGVADTQY

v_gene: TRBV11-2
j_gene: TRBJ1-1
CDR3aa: ASSFGTANTEAF

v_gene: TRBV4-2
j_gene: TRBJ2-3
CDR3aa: ASSQDGGRSDTQY

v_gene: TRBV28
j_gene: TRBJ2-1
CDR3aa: ASSFITGSFYNEQF

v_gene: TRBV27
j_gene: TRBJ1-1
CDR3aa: ASKPWGSVTEAF

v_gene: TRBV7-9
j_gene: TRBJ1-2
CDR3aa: ATGGLGPSNYGYT

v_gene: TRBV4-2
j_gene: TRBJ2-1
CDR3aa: ASSSWTRSNTGSYNEQF

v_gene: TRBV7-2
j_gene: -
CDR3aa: ASSAGTGGYEQY

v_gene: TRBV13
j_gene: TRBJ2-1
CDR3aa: ASSWDYNEQF

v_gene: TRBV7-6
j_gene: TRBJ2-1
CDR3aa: ASSLAVSGRVSSYNEQF

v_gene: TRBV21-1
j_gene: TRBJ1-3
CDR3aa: ASSYETGTGPGNTIY

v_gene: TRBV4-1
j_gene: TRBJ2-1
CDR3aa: ASRRRESSGRGGDNEQF

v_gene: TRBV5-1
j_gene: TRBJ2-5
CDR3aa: ASSLGGEETQY

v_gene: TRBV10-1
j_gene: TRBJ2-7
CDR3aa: ASSEFKWGQSSYEQY

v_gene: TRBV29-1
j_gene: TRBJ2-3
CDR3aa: SVERGTSSNTQY

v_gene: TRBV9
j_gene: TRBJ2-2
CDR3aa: ASSVAFRTTGVTGELF

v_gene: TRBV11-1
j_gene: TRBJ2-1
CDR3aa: ASSPSRALSGEQF

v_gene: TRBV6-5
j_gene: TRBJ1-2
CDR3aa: ASWTLERANYGYT

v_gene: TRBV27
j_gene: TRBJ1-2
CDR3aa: ASSAGTGGSGYT

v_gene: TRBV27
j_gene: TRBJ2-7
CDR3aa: ASSSPTGIGSYEQY

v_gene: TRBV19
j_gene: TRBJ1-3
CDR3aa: ASSEWGYSGNTIY

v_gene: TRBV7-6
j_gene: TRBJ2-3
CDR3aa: ASSFTPGASTDTQY

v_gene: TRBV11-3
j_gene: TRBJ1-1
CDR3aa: ASSLDLSHNTEAF

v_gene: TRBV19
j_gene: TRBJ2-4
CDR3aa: ASSIGTGLDIQY

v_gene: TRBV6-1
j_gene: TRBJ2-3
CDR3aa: ASSSQGTDTQY

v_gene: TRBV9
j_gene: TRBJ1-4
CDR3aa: ASSLQGADEKLF

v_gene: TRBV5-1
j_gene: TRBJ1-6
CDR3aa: ASSLEQNNSPLH

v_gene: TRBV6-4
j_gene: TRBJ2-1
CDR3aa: ASSDDGVAGVNEQF

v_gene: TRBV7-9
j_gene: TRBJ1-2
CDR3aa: ASSLGWDSLNGGYT

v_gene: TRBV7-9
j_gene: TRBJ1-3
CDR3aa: ASSLTLSSGNTIY

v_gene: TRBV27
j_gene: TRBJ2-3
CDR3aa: ASSSPPLLASADTQY